This is a list of T cell receptor beta chains from one sample in a study of OX40 agonist ivuxolimab in advanced cancers. Repertoires were generated with immunoSEQ multiplex PCR, while TCRdb's copy carries only in-frame clones and drops some. The sample holds roughly 67,000 clones, 70% to 85% seen once. The sequencing used CD4+ or CD8+ T cells sorted from blood, collected in a trial of the OX40 agonist ivuxolimab. These receptors originate from an adult with an advanced solid tumor such as melanoma, head and neck, liver or kidney cancer. CDR3s include the opening cysteine and the closing phenylalanine or tryptophan. A D gene is named only where the DNA matches it firmly. Clone size, where shown, is once, few, many, or a class for clones that have expanded.

CDR3 length	clone size	J gene	V gene	D gene	CDR3 DNA	CDR3 protein
11	-	TRBJ2-7	TRBV20-1	TRBD1	TGCAGTGCTAAAACAGGGGGCGAGCAGTACTTC	CSAKTGGEQYF
13	-	TRBJ2-7	TRBV5-1	TRBD2	TGCGCCAGCAGCGTCGGGAGGGCCCTCGAGCAGTACTTC	CASSVGRALEQYF
15	-	TRBJ2-2	TRBV5-4	-	TGTGCCAGCAGCTTCGGCAGTATTAACACCGGGGAGCTGTTTTTT	CASSFGSINTGELFF
13	-	TRBJ2-5	TRBV28	-	TGTGCCAGCAGTTTATGGGTGGGAGAGACCCAGTACTTC	CASSLWVGETQYF
14	-	TRBJ1-5	TRBV6-5	-	TGTGCCAGCAGTTACTCGCGGGGAAGGCAGCCCCAGCATTTT	CASSYSRGRQPQHF
14	-	TRBJ2-7	TRBV7-8	-	TGTGCCAGCACCCGAAACAGACTCTCCTACGAGCAGTACTTC	CASTRNRLSYEQYF
15	-	TRBJ2-7	TRBV6-6	-	TGTGCCAGCAGTCGCCAAAGTCCGGGGCAAGGCGAGCAGTACTTC	CASSRQSPGQGEQYF
13	-	TRBJ1-3	TRBV4-2	-	TGTGCCAGCAGCCAAGATCTCGAGGGGACGAGGGATTTT	CASSQDLEGTRDF
13	-	TRBJ2-5	TRBV28	-	TGTGCCAGCAGTTTAAGAGGGCGGGAGACCCAGTACTTC	CASSLRGRETQYF
13	few	TRBJ2-3	TRBV27	-	TGTGCCAGCAGTTTAGACCTCTCAGATACGCAGTATTTT	CASSLDLSDTQYF
16	once	TRBJ2-7	TRBV15	TRBD2	TGTGCCACCAGCAGAGATCGAGCTAGCGGGTATTACGAGCAGTACTTC	CATSRDRASGYYEQYF
14	-	TRBJ2-7	TRBV27	-	TGTGCCAGCAGGGTTATAGGGGTTTCGGGCGAGCAGTACTTC	CASRVIGVSGEQYF
16	-	TRBJ1-4	TRBV5-1	-	TGCGCCAGCAGTCGTAGGGTTGGGGCAACTAATGAAAAACTGTTTTTT	CASSRRVGATNEKLFF
10	-	TRBJ2-5	TRBV6-6	-	TGTGCCAGCAGGCGGGAGACCCAGTACTTC	CASRRETQYF
15	-	TRBJ1-2	TRBV28	-	TGTGCCAGCAGTTTGGACACACACTCTAACTATGGCTACACCTTC	CASSLDTHSNYGYTF
15	-	TRBJ2-7	TRBV19	TRBD1	TGTGCCAGTAGTATGAGGACAGGGTACACCTACGAGCAGTACTTC	CASSMRTGYTYEQYF
14	-	TRBJ2-5	TRBV5-6	TRBD1	TGTGCCAGCAGCGTGGACAGGGGCTCCGAGACCCAGTACTTC	CASSVDRGSETQYF
16	-	TRBJ2-2	TRBV18	-	TGTGCCAGCTCACCAACGACCCGCTACAACACCGGGGAGCTGTTTTTT	CASSPTTRYNTGELFF
13	-	TRBJ2-5	TRBV10-3	-	TGTGCCATCACCGCCAGCCTGGGAGAGACCCAGTACTTC	CAITASLGETQYF
15	-	TRBJ1-3	TRBV10-3	-	TGTGCCATCCGCAGAGGCAGGGAGCCAGGAAACACCATATATTTT	CAIRRGREPGNTIYF
15	-	TRBJ2-1	TRBV10-3	TRBD2	TGTGCCATCAGTGACCCCGGGACTAATTACAATGAGCAGTTCTTC	CAISDPGTNYNEQFF
14	-	TRBJ1-4	TRBV25-1	-	TGTGCCAGCAGTGAGTTCAGGGTTCCCGAAAAACTGTTTTTT	CASSEFRVPEKLFF
13	once	TRBJ2-3	TRBV6-1	-	TGTGCCAGCAGTGGATTTCGGGACGATACGCAGTATTTT	CASSGFRDDTQYF
14	-	TRBJ1-1	TRBV11-2	-	TGTGCCAGCAGCTCTCCTCGGGGTAACACTGAAGCTTTCTTT	CASSSPRGNTEAFF
18	once	TRBJ2-5	TRBV4-2	TRBD2	TGTGCCAGCAGCCCGGGGGTCAAGGCGGGAGGAGGAGGGGAGACCCAGTACTTC	CASSPGVKAGGGGETQYF